This T cell receptor beta chain was documented in a study of blood T cells in healthy people across ages. This clonotype was counted ten times or more. Its specificity is not known. The ends were cut back, 0 bases at V and 4 bases at J, with 15 bases in the middle. Germline CDR1 reads DFQATT; CDR2 reads SNEGSKA (reference sequence). This CDR3 has 15 residues. A second 7 to 11 cycle PCR used barcoded and J-beta primers. TCRdb re-derived calls from the 5' RACE reads in MiXCR, one entry per CDR3 protein. This table holds 1.5 million to 2 million distinct CDR3 sequences, roughly 28% found once. General study results and limits: Unknown donor CMV status possibly confounded expanded clonotype changes.

The chain joins TRBV20-1 to TRBJ2-5; a possible D gene is TRBD1 (5 bases). Sequencing was done on a sample of blood. The TCR originated in a woman in her twenties or thirties in good health. The CDR3 loop is CSARDADNLGETQYF. The CDR3 DNA follows: TGCAGTGCTAGAGATGCGGACAATCTGGGAGAGACCCAGTACTTC.